These 13 T cell receptor beta chains were sequenced from one sample in a study of cytomegalovirus exposure and HLA in healthy donors. PCR was performed using 60 Vbeta and 13 Jbeta primers. TCRdb's copy holds only in-frame clones and misses some; the assay was immunoSEQ multiplex PCR. The profile shows fewer than 150,000 clones, 75% to 80% of them singletons. The sequencing input was PBMCs. Source of these receptors: a man younger than 35 in good health and CMV-seronegative.

This chain uses TRBV7-2 with TRBJ1-1; TRBD1 agrees at 7 bases. Looked up from germline, CDR1 is SGHTA and CDR2 is FQGNSA. This CDR3 contains 15 residues. The V and J ends lost 6 bases and 4 bases, in that order; junction bases with no gene match: 11. The CDR3 nucleotides are TGTGCCAGCAGTCGTACAGGGGCCCGGACCACTGAAGCTTTCTTT. This gives the protein CASSRTGARTTEAFF.

Here the CDR3 reads CASSPGFGGMNTEAFF. CDR3 sequence (DNA): TGTGCCAGCAGCCCAGGGTTTGGGGGGATGAACACTGAAGCTTTCTTT. This chain links TRBV14 with TRBJ1-1, with TRBD1 as a possible D gene (5 bases). Trimming took 4 bases from V and 0 from J, leaving 15 bases between them. The CDR3 contains 16 residues. Per the germline V gene, CDR1 is SGHDN and CDR2 is FVKESK.

The rearrangement uses TRBV5-1 and TRBJ2-1, with a tentative D call TRBD2 (6 bases). The CDR3 sequence is 14 residues long. The germline V and J ends were trimmed by 3 bases and 5 bases, with 12 bases remaining between them. Germline V lookup: CDR1 SGHRS, CDR2 YFSETQ. In DNA, the CDR3 is TGCGCCAGCAGCTCGGGGGACTCGCACAATGAGCAGTTCTTC. Translation: CASSSGDSHNEQFF.

This clone turned up a few times. The genes are TRBV21-1 and TRBJ1-1. TRBV21-1 is termed a pseudogene. The CDR3 extends over 17 amino acids. CDR3 sequence reads: CASSKIGQGGFDAEAFF. In nucleotides, the CDR3 is TGTGCCAGCAGCAAAATCGGGCAGGGAGGGTTTGACGCTGAAGCTTTCTTT.

This clone was picked up a small number of times. This chain uses TRBV7-2 with TRBJ2-3; 7 bases align to TRBD2. This CDR3 has 14 residues. Germline CDR1 and CDR2: SGHTA and FQGNSA. V shed 0 bases and J 4 bases; nucleotides not matched to a gene: 1. CDR3: CASSLAGGADTQYF. The CDR3, as DNA: TGTGCCAGCAGCTTAGCGGGAGGGGCAGATACGCAGTATTTT.

This clone has just one count. J is TRBJ1-5 and V is TRBV19, with D perhaps matching TRBD1 (5 bases). V was pared by 3 bases and J by 0 bases, with 9 bases between. CDR1 LNHDA and CDR2 SQIVND come from the germline V gene (reference sequence). CDR3 length: 15 amino acids. CDR3 sequence reads: CASSIQGASNQPQHF. CDR3 DNA sequence: TGTGCCAGTAGTATTCAAGGGGCTAGCAATCAGCCCCAGCATTTT.

This clone was counted only a few times. This chain joins TRBV11-2 and TRBJ1-3, with 9 positions matching TRBD1. Trimming cost V 5 bases and J 3 bases; bases outside gene matches: 5. This CDR3 has 15 residues. The V gene's germline CDR1 is SGHAT and CDR2 FQNNGV. The CDR3 DNA reads TGTGCCAGCAGCGTACCGGGACAGGGTGGAAACACCATATATTTT. This translates into CASSVPGQGGNTIYF. Combining the CDR3 with reference TRBV11-2 and TRBJ1-3 gives the whole variable domain EAGVAQSPRYKIIEKRQSVAFWCNPISGHATLYWYQQILGQGPKLLIQFQNNGVVDDSQLPKDRFSAERLKGVDSTLKIQPAKLEDSAVYLCASSVPGQGGNTIYFGEGSWLTVV.

The V and J genes are TRBV7-6 and TRBJ2-5, with TRBD1 matching over 9 bases. The CDR3 is 15 amino acids. Unmatched junction bases numbered 7, after V lost 3 bases and J lost 5 bases. Germline CDR1 reads SGHVS; CDR2 reads FNYEAQ. CDR3 amino acids: CASSLLLQGAETQYF. In DNA, the CDR3 is TGTGCCAGCAGCTTGCTCCTACAGGGGGCCGAGACCCAGTACTTC.

About this clone: Distinct nucleotide sequences in the sample also encode this CDR3. V and J are TRBV2 and TRBJ1-5; D might be TRBD1 (5 bases). Trimming took 5 bases from V and 11 from J, leaving 19 bases between them. The germline CDR1 and CDR2 sequences are SNHLY and FYNNEI. The CDR3 is 14 residues long. The CDR3 nucleotides read TGTGCCAGCAGTCTTGCAGGGCTGGTCATGGCCCAGCATTTT. As protein: CASSLAGLVMAQHF.

This chain uses TRBV5-1 with TRBJ1-2; tentative D call: TRBD1 (5 bases). The CDR3 runs to 13 residues. Trimming left V 0 bases short and J 2 bases short, with 5 bases between. CDR1 and CDR2 (germline): SGHRS, YFSETQ. This CDR3 reads CASSLEGNYGYTF. In DNA form, the CDR3 reads TGCGCCAGCAGCTTGGAGGGGAACTATGGCTACACCTTC.

This clone was observed a few times. The V gene is TRBV27, the J gene TRBJ1-1; D gene unclear. V dropped 6 bases and J dropped 5 bases, with 25 bases sitting between them. Germline values: CDR1 MNHEY, CDR2 SMNVEV (reference sequence). CDR3 size: 17 residues. CDR3 region: CASSRYTRTEERTEAFF. As DNA, the CDR3 is TGTGCCAGCAGCCGATATACCCGGACGGAGGAGAGGACTGAAGCTTTCTTT.

This clone was counted between two and nine times. The V call is TRBV7-9, the J call TRBJ2-1; 9 nucleotides align to TRBD2. The CDR3 has 16 amino acids. V gave up 2 bases and J gave up 8 bases; unmatched junction bases: 10. Germline values: CDR1 SEHNR, CDR2 FQNEAQ (reference sequence). The CDR3 reads CASSLIVSGGIHEQFF. As DNA, the CDR3 is TGTGCCAGCAGCTTAATTGTCAGCGGGGGGATCCATGAGCAGTTCTTC.

The gene calls are TRBV19 and TRBJ2-5; a weak D match, TRBD1 (6 bases). Trimming removed 3 bases from V and 3 bases from J, with 11 bases in between. This CDR3 comprises 14 residues. Germline-derived CDR1 and CDR2 are LNHDA and SQIVND (reference sequence). The CDR3: CASSIRGGKETQYF. The CDR3 DNA follows: TGTGCCAGTAGTATCAGGGGTGGGAAAGAGACCCAGTACTTC.